This entry lists 16 T cell receptor beta chains sequenced from one sample in a study of T cells in Graves' hyperthyroidism and ophthalmopathy. Amplification of TCR beta CDR3 regions was performed using RNA transcripts as template. The HTBI primer set was used in a first-round RT-PCR of the TCR CDR3. A single record per CDR3 protein comes from TCRdb applying MiXCR to the multiplex PCR reads. The table lists just over 550,000 distinct CDR3 sequences, 46% of them singletons. The material sequenced was peripheral blood or thyroid tissue (not recorded which). These receptors were taken from a woman aged 18-29 years with Graves' hyperthyroidism.

This clonotype was seen just once. This rearrangement joins TRBV2 to TRBJ1-1, with D hard to call. CDR3 length: 12 residues. Germline V gene lookup returns CDR1 SNHLY and CDR2 FYNNEI. Deletions cut 6 bases from V and 4 bases from J, with 9 bases between. The CDR3 sequence: CASRAKFTEAFF. The CDR3 coding sequence is TGTGCCAGCAGGGCGAAATTCACTGAAGCTTTCTTT.

Note on this clonotype: Possible read error: a much larger clone is one base away. This chain uses TRBV2 with TRBJ2-5; D is possibly TRBD2 (5 bases). With 4 bases removed from V and 9 bases from J, the gap between germline ends came to 15 bases. The CDR3 covers 13 residues. The V gene's germline CDR1 is SNHLY and CDR2 FYNNEI. Written as DNA, the CDR3 is TGTGCCAGCAGTGGAGAGGGTGTGGTCGCCCAGTACTTC. It translates to CASSGEGVVAQYF. The variable domain in full, with the rest retrieved from reference TRBV2 and TRBJ2-5, is EPEVTQTPSHQVTQMGQEVILRCVPISNHLYFYWYRQILGQKVEFLVSFYNNEISEKSEIFDDQFSVERPDGSNFTLKIRSTKLEDSAMYFCASSGEGVVAQYFGPGTRLLVL.

J is TRBJ2-1 and V is TRBV9; 8 nucleotides align to TRBD2. CDR1 and CDR2 (germline): SGDLS, YYNGEE. This CDR3 has 15 residues. V lost 1 base, J lost 9 bases, and 9 bases stayed unmatched. DNA of the CDR3: TGTGCCAGCAGCGTAAAAGCGGGAGATGTTCCTGAGCAGTTCTTC. Amino acid sequence: CASSVKAGDVPEQFF.

This clonotype came up many times. The chain carries TRBV24-1 and TRBJ1-5; a weak D match, TRBD1 (5 bases). The germline V gene encodes CDR1 KGHDR and CDR2 SFDVKD. CDR3 length equals 14 residues. Trimming took 3 bases from V and 5 from J, leaving 10 bases between them. For the CDR3, the DNA is TGTGCCACCAGTGATGAGGGGCGGCATCAGCCCCAGCATTTT. Residues: CATSDEGRHQPQHF.

V is TRBV20-1 and J is TRBJ2-7; no definite D call. The germline CDR1 and CDR2 sequences are DFQATT and SNEGSKA (reference sequence). V shed 0 bases and J shed 0 bases, with 9 bases lying between them. This CDR3 spans 14 amino acids. The CDR3 spells CSARDLLDSYEQYF. In nucleotides, the CDR3 is TGCAGTGCTAGAGATCTCCTAGACTCCTACGAGCAGTACTTC.

To note about this clonotype: Mismatch with germline at one junction end may stem from a read error. The rearrangement uses TRBV29-1 and TRBJ2-6, with D perhaps TRBD2 (5 bases). The CDR3 length is 15 residues. CDR1 is SQVTM and CDR2 is ANQGSEA in the germline V gene. CDR3 residues: CSVEVTTLRADVLTF. In DNA, the CDR3 is TGCAGCGTTGAAGTCACTACCCTGAGGGCCGACGTCCTGACTTTC.

Ten or more counts support this clonotype. The V and J genes are TRBV10-3 and TRBJ1-5; 11 bases line up with TRBD1. Trimming took 8 bases from V and 4 from J; bases not matched to a gene: 7. The germline gives CDR1 ENHRY, CDR2 SYGVKD. This CDR3 has 15 residues. The CDR3 DNA follows: TGTGCCATCCGTCCCGGGACAGGGGGGAATCAGCCCCAGCATTTT. This translates into CAIRPGTGGNQPQHF.

There are many counts of this clonotype. Written as DNA, the CDR3 is TGCAGTGTCACAGAGTCCCTAGCTGGGTACGAGCAGTACTTC. This sequence encodes CSVTESLAGYEQYF. The chain has TRBV20-1 and TRBJ2-7; possible D gene TRBD2, 5 bases. The CDR3 consists of 14 residues. V was clipped by 7 bases and J by 4 bases, with 20 bases between them. Germline lookup yields CDR1 DFQATT and CDR2 SNEGSKA (reference sequence).

The sample holds a few counts of this clonotype. One end of the junction does not line up with germline, which may come from a read error. The J gene is TRBJ2-5, the V gene TRBV24-1; TRBD1 matches at 9 bases. The CDR3 spans 14 residues. Germline V gene lookup returns CDR1 KGHDR and CDR2 SFDVKD. CDR3 region: CASSMDRGGETQYF. CDR3 sequence (DNA): TGTGCCAGCAGTATGGACAGGGGAGGGGAGACCCAGTACTTC.

Of note for this clonotype: A much larger clone differs by one base, so this may be a read error. The chain is built from TRBV15 and TRBJ2-2; the match to TRBD2 covers 10 bases. CDR1 is LNHNV, CDR2 YYDKDF, per germline (reference sequence). The CDR3 length is 16 residues. J was trimmed by 9 bases and V by 1 base; bases with no gene match: 8. The CDR3 protein is CATSRAGTSESWELFF. CDR3 DNA: TGTGCCACCAGCAGAGCGGGGACTAGCGAGAGCTGGGAGCTGTTTTTT.

Of note for this clonotype: This may come from a read error, since a much larger clone is one base off. This sequence joins TRBV10-3 and TRBJ1-1; the match to TRBD1 covers 8 bases. V dropped 3 bases and J dropped 1; count of bases not matched to a gene: 7. This CDR3 has 16 residues. Germline assignment: CDR1 ENHRY and CDR2 SYGVKD. Here the CDR3 reads CAISDSPGTGNTEAFF. CDR3 sequence (DNA): TGTGCCATCAGTGACTCTCCCGGGACAGGGAACACTGAAGCTTTCTTT.

The rearrangement uses TRBV10-3 and TRBJ2-5; D is possibly TRBD2 (6 bases). The germline V gene has CDR1 ENHRY and CDR2 SYGVKD. The CDR3 has 14 residues. Trimming took 5 bases from V and 5 from J, leaving 15 bases between them. The CDR3 bases are TGTGCCATCAGTAACCATGGAGGGGCGGAGACCCAGTACTTC. Translation: CAISNHGGAETQYF.

This clonotype appeared a few times. This chain links TRBV7-2 with TRBJ2-1, with 7 bases identical to TRBD2. The CDR3 covers 13 residues. V lost 5 bases to trimming and J lost 7 bases; unmatched junction nucleotides: 5. CDR1 and CDR2 from the germline V gene are SGHTA and FQGNSA. CDR3 region: CASSQWGGNEQFF. The CDR3 DNA follows: TGTGCCAGCAGCCAATGGGGGGGAAATGAGCAGTTCTTC.

V is TRBV5-1 and J is TRBJ2-2, with D maybe TRBD1 (6 bases). CDR1 is SGHRS and CDR2 is YFSETQ in the germline V gene. There are 15 residues in the CDR3. V lost 2 bases and J lost 1, with 9 bases in between. CDR3 sequence reads: CASSLTGLNTGELFF. The DNA for the CDR3 is TGCGCCAGCAGCTTAACAGGGTTGAACACCGGGGAGCTGTTTTTT.

To note about this clonotype: No conserved phenylalanine or tryptophan ends this CDR3, so it is likely a read error. It is unclear where the CDR3 begins or ends on the DNA, so no DNA is shown, and the CDR3 is as TCRdb lists it. CDR3 sequence reads: CASSVGTMNIIAISPSMV. The chain joins TRBV6-1 to TRBJ1-5; the D call of TRBD1 is as the table states it, not checked on the DNA. From its first to its last residue, the CDR3 has 18 amino acids. The germline V gene has CDR1 MNHNS and CDR2 SASEGT.

The V and J genes are TRBV2 and TRBJ2-2; 9 nucleotides line up with TRBD2. The germline gives CDR1 SNHLY, CDR2 FYNNEI. The CDR3 has 18 amino acids. V lost 7 bases and J lost 3; bases outside the gene matches: 15. CDR3 sequence reads: CASMGRGAGGPDTGELFF. CDR3 coding DNA: TGTGCCAGCATGGGACGAGGAGCGGGAGGCCCCGACACCGGGGAGCTGTTTTTT.